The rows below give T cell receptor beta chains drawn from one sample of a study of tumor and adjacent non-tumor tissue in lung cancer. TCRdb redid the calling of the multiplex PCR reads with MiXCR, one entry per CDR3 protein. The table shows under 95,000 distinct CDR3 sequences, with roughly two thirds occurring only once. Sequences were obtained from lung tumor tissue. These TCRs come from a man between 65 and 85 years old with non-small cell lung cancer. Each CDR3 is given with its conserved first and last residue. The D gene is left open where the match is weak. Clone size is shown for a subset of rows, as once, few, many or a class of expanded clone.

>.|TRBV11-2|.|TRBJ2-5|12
TGTGTCAACAGCCAAGAGGGAGAGACCCAGTACTTC
CVNSQEGETQYF
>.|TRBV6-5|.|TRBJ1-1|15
TGTGTCAGCAAGAGAGGACCCCTAATGAACAGTGAAGCTATCTTT
CVSKRGPLMNSEAIF
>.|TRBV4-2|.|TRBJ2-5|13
TGTGCCAACAGCCTCGGGGGGCGAGATACCCAGCACTTC
CANSLGGRDTQHF
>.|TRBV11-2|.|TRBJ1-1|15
TGTGCCAGCAGCTTAGAAGGGGGAACGAACACCGAAGCTATCTTT
CASSLEGGTNTEAIF
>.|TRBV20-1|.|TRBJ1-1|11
TGCAGTCCTAGACCGACAATTGAATCTTTCTTT
CSPRPTIESFF
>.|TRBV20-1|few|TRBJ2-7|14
TGCAGTGCTAGAGATCGGAGGAGCTCCTACGAGCAGTACTTC
CSARDRRSSYEQYF
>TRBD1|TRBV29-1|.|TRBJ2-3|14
TGCAGCGCCCTAACAGGGGGCGGCGGTCAGCCCCAGTATTTT
CSALTGGGGQPQYF
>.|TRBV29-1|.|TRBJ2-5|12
TGCAGCCGCGGGATTCCTGAGCGGACACAGTACTTC
CSRGIPERTQYF
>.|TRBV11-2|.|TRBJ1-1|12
TGTGCCAGCAGCCCCAACCTTAGGGGAGTTTACTTT
CASSPNLRGVYF
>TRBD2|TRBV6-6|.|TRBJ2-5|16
TGTGCCAGCAACCGACCGGGACTAGCGGGACAAGAGACCCAGTGCTTC
CASNRPGLAGQETQCF
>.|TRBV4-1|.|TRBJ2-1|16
TGCGCCAGCGGCCAAGATGCACAGAACTCCTACAATGAGCAGTTCTTC
CASGQDAQNSYNEQFF
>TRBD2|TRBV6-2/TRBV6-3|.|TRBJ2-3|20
TGTGCCAGCAGTTACCTCGGACTAGCGGCCAAATCTGTCGGCACAGATACGCAATATTTT
CASSYLGLAAKSVGTDTQYF
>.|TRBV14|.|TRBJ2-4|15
TGTGCCAGCAGCCAGGGCCATAGCAGCCAAAACATTCAGTACTTC
CASSQGHSSQNIQYF